Presented here are 4 T cell receptor beta chains from one specimen sequenced in a study of regulatory T cells in long-lasting Graves disease. According to the study, TCR beta libraries were built with iRepertoire HTBI primers and CDR3-region Arm-PCR. TCRdb reprocessed the multiplex PCR reads via MiXCR and lists one record per CDR3 protein. Seen here are more than 650,000 distinct CDR3 sequences, approximately 29% observed once, and the top ten hold roughly 40%. Time point specified: persistent/refractory GD, antithyroid drugs over 5 years with positive TRAb. Preparation of the TCR library used RNA extracted from PBMCs. Specimen: peripheral blood mononuclear cells (PBMCs), collected when the disease was refractory, from a patient treated with antithyroid drugs. Every receptor here comes from a female donor with Graves disease.

This clonotype showed up just a few times. The chain combines TRBV11-3 with TRBJ1-5, with D perhaps matching TRBD1 (5 bases). CDR1 SGHNT and CDR2 YENEEA come from the germline V gene. The CDR3 totals 16 residues. V shed 1 base and J shed 2 bases, with 12 bases lying between them. CDR3 sequence reads: CASSLGGGQRNQPQHF. The CDR3 DNA is TGTGCCAGCAGCTTAGGAGGAGGACAACGCAATCAGCCCCAGCATTTT. Full variable domain (missing parts from reference TRBV11-3 and TRBJ1-5): EAGVVQSPRYKIIEKKQPVAFWCNPISGHNTLYWYLQNLGQGPELLIRYENEEAVDDSQLPKDRFSAERLKGVDSTLKIQPAELGDSAVYLCASSLGGGQRNQPQHFGDGTRLSIL.

This rearrangement joins TRBV30 to TRBJ1-2; D perhaps matches TRBD1 (6 bases). The V and J ends lost 0 bases and 2 bases respectively, with 16 bases between them. The CDR3 is 16 amino acids. Germline V gene lookup returns CDR1 GTSNPN and CDR2 SVGIG (reference sequence). CDR3 amino acids: CAWSVAGDLLNYGYTF. The CDR3, as DNA: TGTGCCTGGAGTGTTGCAGGGGACCTCCTGAACTATGGCTACACCTTC.

This clonotype turned up a few times. The gene calls are TRBV6-1 and TRBJ2-7; 7 bases agree with TRBD2. Trimming cost V 8 bases and J 2 bases; bases outside gene matches: 6. Germline-derived CDR1 and CDR2 are MNHNS and SASEGT. The length of the CDR3 is 13 residues. The CDR3 loop is CASGAGITYEQYF. For the CDR3, the DNA is TGTGCCAGCGGAGCGGGGATCACCTACGAGCAGTACTTC.

In DNA form, the CDR3 reads TGTGCCAGCAGTACTTCCCCCACTCACCAGCCCCAGCATTTT. Its translation is CASSTSPTHQPQHF. V is TRBV28 and J is TRBJ1-5; D is undetermined. With 5 bases removed from V and 7 bases from J, the gap between germline ends came to 15 bases. The CDR3 is 14 residues long. Germline V gene data show CDR1 as MDHEN and CDR2 as SYDVKM.